These 22 T cell receptor beta chains came from one sample sequenced in a study of shared clonotypes between healthy human individuals. Libraries were prepared by immunoSEQ multiplex PCR; TCRdb keeps only in-frame clonotypes and omits some of them. The sample lists about 2.4 million clones; 93% were seen once. The sequenced sample was naive CD4+ T cells from PBMCs. Subset specified: CD45RA+ positively selected. The receptor set was obtained from a man aged 18 to 29 in good health. Some clones in this sample may be carry-over from other donors' samples.

The chain is built from TRBV27 and TRBJ2-7; the D gene is possibly TRBD2 (6 bases). The V gene lost 1 base and the J gene lost 2 bases, with 9 bases spanning the gap. The germline V gene encodes CDR1 MNHEY and CDR2 SMNVEV (reference sequence). This CDR3 contains 14 residues. The CDR3 nucleotides read TGTGCCAGCAGTTTATACGCGGGGCCCTACGAGCAGTACTTC. Its translation is CASSLYAGPYEQYF.

This chain uses TRBV7-3 with TRBJ2-5; D not certain. This CDR3 has 16 amino acids. Trimming removed 0 bases at V and 5 bases at J, with 16 bases between. Germline-derived CDR1 and CDR2 are SGHTA and FQGTGA. CDR3 in DNA: TGTGCCAGCAGCTTAACCCCCGCCGGGCCGTGGGAGACCCAGTACTTC. This codes for CASSLTPAGPWETQYF.

The V and J genes are TRBV28 and TRBJ1-2; no definite D call. The CDR3 extends over 14 amino acids. Germline V gene data show CDR1 as MDHEN and CDR2 as SYDVKM. The ends were cut back, 2 bases at V and 5 bases at J, with 12 bases in the middle. The CDR3 spells CASSLGRRVYGYTF. The CDR3 region has the DNA TGTGCCAGCAGTTTAGGGCGGAGAGTATATGGCTACACCTTC.

The rearrangement links TRBV10-3 to TRBJ1-4; D is uncertain. V shed 5 bases and J shed 2 bases, with 9 bases lying between them. CDR3 size: 14 residues. Per the germline V gene, CDR1 is ENHRY and CDR2 is SYGVKD. The chain's CDR3 is CAISSVGTNEKLFF. In DNA form, the CDR3 reads TGTGCCATCAGTTCGGTGGGCACTAATGAAAAACTGTTTTTT.

The chain couples TRBV6-5 to TRBJ2-5; D unresolved. V lost 4 bases and J 4 bases, leaving 10 bases between the germline ends. Germline V CDR1 and CDR2: MNHEY, SVGAGI. This CDR3 has 13 residues. CDR3 sequence reads: CASSFSLGETQYF. Here the CDR3 DNA reads TGTGCCAGCAGTTTTTCCCTTGGAGAGACCCAGTACTTC.

The chain couples TRBV18 to TRBJ2-5; tentative D call: TRBD1 (5 bases). Trimming stripped 5 bases from V and 5 bases from J, with 12 bases between. This CDR3 region has 13 residues. Germline CDR1 is KGHSH and CDR2 is LQKENI. In DNA form, the CDR3 reads TGTGCCAGCTCAACAGACCAGGGCGAGACCCAGTACTTC. This translates into CASSTDQGETQYF. The full variable domain, with the rest looked up from reference TRBV18 and TRBJ2-5, is NAGVMQNPRHLVRRRGQEARLRCSPMKGHSHVYWYRQLPEEGLKFMVYLQKENIIDESGMPKERFSAEFPKEGPSILRIQQVVRGDSAAYFCASSTDQGETQYFGPGTRLLVL.

J is TRBJ1-1 and V is TRBV7-3, with D possibly being TRBD1 (5 bases). This CDR3 region has 13 residues. V gave up 8 bases and J gave up 1 base, with 11 bases separating them. CDR1 and CDR2 (germline): SGHTA, FQGTGA. CDR3 DNA sequence: TGTGCCAGCTCCCCAGGGTGGAACACTGAAGCTTTCTTT. As protein: CASSPGWNTEAFF.

This clone was observed a few times. The V call is TRBV29-1, the J call TRBJ1-1; no reliable D call. Germline assignment: CDR1 SQVTM and CDR2 ANQGSEA. Trimming removed 6 bases at V and 5 bases at J, with 16 bases between. The CDR3 sequence is 13 residues long. CDR3 nucleotides: TGCAGCGTCCGTCGTGCCGGTCGAACTGAAGCTTTCTTT. Translated: CSVRRAGRTEAFF.

The chain uses TRBV11-3 and TRBJ2-2; the D is unclear. Trimming took 5 bases from V and 1 from J, leaving 11 bases between them. The CDR3 has 15 residues. Germline V gene sequence: CDR1 SGHNT, CDR2 YENEEA. This chain's CDR3 is CASSKSGQNTGELFF. Here the CDR3 DNA reads TGTGCCAGCAGCAAATCAGGTCAGAACACCGGGGAGCTGTTTTTT.

This chain links TRBV7-8 with TRBJ2-2; TRBD1 or TRBD2 may be the D gene (5 bases each). The CDR3 extends over 16 amino acids. The germline V gene has CDR1 SGHVS and CDR2 FQNEAQ. V dropped 6 bases and J dropped 5 bases, with 19 bases sitting between them. Here the CDR3 reads CASRVTGAQGTGELFF. The DNA for the CDR3 is TGTGCCAGCAGAGTTACCGGGGCGCAGGGAACCGGGGAGCTGTTTTTT.

This chain connects TRBV11-2 to TRBJ2-5; D might be TRBD1 or TRBD2, each matching 6 bases. The CDR3 spans 17 residues. CDR1 and CDR2 (germline): SGHAT, FQNNGV. The V and J ends lost 1 base and 5 bases respectively, with 20 bases between them. The CDR3 coding sequence is TGTGCCAGCAGCTTAGCAGGCGGGACACCTATACGGGAGACCCAGTACTTC. Translated, it gives CASSLAGGTPIRETQYF. The entire variable domain, with the rest obtained from reference TRBV11-2 and TRBJ2-5, is as follows: EAGVAQSPRYKIIEKRQSVAFWCNPISGHATLYWYQQILGQGPKLLIQFQNNGVVDDSQLPKDRFSAERLKGVDSTLKIQPAKLEDSAVYLCASSLAGGTPIRETQYFGPGTRLLVL.

The chain links TRBV19 to TRBJ2-1; D not certain. The CDR3 covers 14 residues. V was clipped by 4 bases and J by 4 bases, with 11 bases between them. The germline CDR1 and CDR2 sequences are LNHDA and SQIVND (reference sequence). CDR3 residues: CASSTPRLYNEQFF. The CDR3 DNA follows: TGTGCCAGTAGTACACCCAGACTGTACAATGAGCAGTTCTTC.

A single count supports this clone. The rearrangement uses TRBV2 and TRBJ2-7; 11 bases agree with TRBD1. Germline V lookup: CDR1 SNHLY, CDR2 FYNNEI. The CDR3 totals 15 residues. The V and J ends lost 3 bases and 4 bases, in that order; junction bases with no gene match: 5. As DNA, the CDR3 is TGTGCCAGCAGTGACGGGACAGGGGGGCGGTACGAGCAGTACTTC. Amino acids: CASSDGTGGRYEQYF. Variable domain in full (rest from reference TRBV2 and TRBJ2-7): EPEVTQTPSHQVTQMGQEVILRCVPISNHLYFYWYRQILGQKVEFLVSFYNNEISEKSEIFDDQFSVERPDGSNFTLKIRSTKLEDSAMYFCASSDGTGGRYEQYFGPGTRLTVT.

The rearrangement links TRBV27 to TRBJ2-1; 12 bases are shared with TRBD2. The trim removed 1 base at V and 3 bases at J, leaving 16 bases unmatched. CDR3 length: 21 residues. Germline values: CDR1 MNHEY, CDR2 SMNVEV (reference sequence). In DNA, the CDR3 is TGTGCCAGCAGTTTATTAAATGGTCTAGCGGGAGGGACCCTATACTACAATGAGCAGTTCTTC. Translated, it gives CASSLLNGLAGGTLYYNEQFF.

The rearrangement links TRBV7-9 to TRBJ2-5, with unresolved D. The CDR3 is 13 amino acids. Between the trimmed V and J ends, which lost 2 bases and 9 bases, there was a span of 13 bases. Germline V gene lookup returns CDR1 SEHNR and CDR2 FQNEAQ (reference sequence). CDR3 sequence reads: CASSLNSDGAQYF. CDR3 nucleotide sequence: TGTGCCAGCAGCTTAAACTCTGATGGGGCCCAGTACTTC.

V usage is TRBV9 and J usage is TRBJ2-3; the D gene is possibly TRBD2 (5 bases). V was pared by 3 bases and J by 3 bases, with 14 bases between. The CDR3 runs to 15 residues. Looked up from germline, CDR1 is SGDLS and CDR2 is YYNGEE. CDR3 bases: TGTGCCAGCAGCGGAGGACTCCTTGTGACAGATACGCAGTATTTT. This sequence encodes CASSGGLLVTDTQYF.

The chain uses TRBV18 and TRBJ2-3; 10 nucleotides match TRBD2. V shed 5 bases, J shed 2 bases, and the junction held 7 bases outside the gene matches. The CDR3 covers 16 residues. Germline V CDR1 and CDR2: KGHSH, LQKENI. CDR3 protein: CASSGLLAGITDTQYF. As DNA, the CDR3 is TGTGCCAGCTCAGGCCTACTAGCGGGGATCACAGATACGCAGTATTTT. Complete variable domain (other parts from reference TRBV18 and TRBJ2-3): NAGVMQNPRHLVRRRGQEARLRCSPMKGHSHVYWYRQLPEEGLKFMVYLQKENIIDESGMPKERFSAEFPKEGPSILRIQQVVRGDSAAYFCASSGLLAGITDTQYFGPGTRLTVL.

V usage is TRBV6-4 and J usage is TRBJ2-5; 7 nucleotides agree with TRBD1. The V and J ends lost 5 bases and 5 bases, in that order; junction bases with no gene match: 8. Germline V gene sequence: CDR1 MRHNA, CDR2 SNTAGT. CDR3 size: 14 residues. The CDR3 sequence: CASSPDRASETQYF. For the CDR3, the DNA is TGTGCCAGCAGTCCAGACAGGGCCTCGGAGACCCAGTACTTC.

In regard to this clone: Other DNA sequences of this sample code for an identical CDR3. Here the CDR3 DNA reads TGTGCCAGCAGCTCCCCCGGGACCCCATACGAGCAGTACTTC. Residues: CASSSPGTPYEQYF. The chain recombines TRBV28 with TRBJ2-7, with D possibly called TRBD1 or TRBD2 (5 bases each). Deletions cut 6 bases from V and 4 bases from J, with 16 bases between. The germline gives CDR1 MDHEN, CDR2 SYDVKM. CDR3 length equals 14 residues.

The rearrangement links TRBV11-3 to TRBJ2-2; D uncertain. There are 13 residues in the CDR3. Trimming removed 1 base at V and 6 bases at J, with 6 bases between. Looked up from germline, CDR1 is SGHNT and CDR2 is YENEEA. The CDR3 DNA sequence: TGTGCCAGCAGCTTAGGCATCTCCGGGGAGCTGTTTTTT. It encodes CASSLGISGELFF.

Worth noting for this clone: Other DNA sequences in the same sample also yield this CDR3. DNA for the CDR3: TGCGCCAGCAGCCCGCGAGGGGGGGCGAACACTGAAGCTTTCTTT. This translates into CASSPRGGANTEAFF. The chain recombines TRBV5-1 with TRBJ1-1; D possibly corresponds to TRBD1 (6 bases). Germline assignment: CDR1 SGHRS and CDR2 YFSETQ. The CDR3 is 15 amino acids. The ends were cut back, 4 bases at V and 1 base at J, with 14 bases in the middle. The full variable domain, in which reference TRBV5-1 and TRBJ1-1 provide the parts outside the CDR3, is KAGVTQTPRYLIKTRGQQVTLSCSPISGHRSVSWYQQTPGQGLQFLFEYFSETQRNKGNFPGRFSGRQFSNSRSEMNVSTLELGDSALYLCASSPRGGANTEAFFGQGTRLTVV.

The rearrangement joins TRBV27 to TRBJ2-7, with D uncertain. Trimming took off 3 bases at V and 3 bases at J, with 15 bases between the two ends. From germline, CDR1 is MNHEY and CDR2 SMNVEV (reference sequence). CDR3 length: 15 residues. CDR3 protein: CASSFASTTIYEQYF. CDR3 DNA: TGTGCCAGCAGTTTCGCGTCTACAACTATCTACGAGCAGTACTTC.